The clone carrying this T cell receptor (beta chain) has ten or more counts. Time point defined: newly diagnosed GD, antithyroid drugs for less than 3 months. The TCR library was made from RNA that had been extracted from PBMCs in TRIzol. The data belong to a study of regulatory T cells in long-lasting Graves disease. Study-level background: Graves' patients diagnosed newly had used antithyroid drugs under 3 months.

V was cut by 6 bases and J by 1 base, with 10 bases left in between. The CDR3 length is 15 residues. iRepertoire HTBI primers and Arm-PCR of CDR3 regions built TCR beta libraries. In TCRdb, the multiplex PCR reads were re-called with MiXCR into one record per CDR3 protein. The sample shows 400,000 to 500,000 distinct CDR3 sequences, about 15% of them seen only once. These data also formed part of another study, on T cells in Graves' hyperthyroidism and ophthalmopathy. That study reports: The study used the HTBI primer set for a first-round RT-PCR of the TCR CDR3. Among clonotypes expanded in thyroid above 0.001, most were also found in blood.

This clonotype was sampled from a woman in her 30s with Graves disease. The source material was peripheral blood mononuclear cells (PBMCs), sampled at new diagnosis, from a patient treated with antithyroid drugs. The chain has TRBV12-3 or TRBV12-4 and TRBJ2-6; possible D gene TRBD1, 5 bases. The DNA of the CDR3 is TGTGCCAGCAGCTCAGGGTTATCTGGGGCCAACGTCCTGACTTTC. Translation gives CASSSGLSGANVLTF.